The next 7 T cell receptor beta chains were all read from a single sample in a study of T cells in Graves' hyperthyroidism and ophthalmopathy. The CDR3 regions of TCR beta were amplified from RNA transcripts. An initial round of RT-PCR targeting the TCR CDR3 relied on the HTBI primer set. MiXCR, run by TCRdb on the multiplex PCR reads, gives a single entry per CDR3 protein. This sample has 700,000 to 850,000 distinct CDR3 sequences, with under 45% found just once. Sequencing used blood. Every receptor here comes from a woman aged 40 to 50 with Graves' hyperthyroidism.

Comment on this clonotype: The junction departs from the called germline gene at one end, perhaps through a read error. The genes are TRBV25-1 and TRBJ2-2, with D perhaps matching TRBD1 (5 bases). Germline CDR1 MGHDK, CDR2 SYGVNS. This CDR3 has 15 amino acids. CDR3 residues: CASGEARVDTGELFF. CDR3 bases: TGTGCCAGCGGTGAAGCCAGGGTCGACACCGGGGAGCTGTTTTTT.

The chain uses TRBV19 and TRBJ2-7; 7 bases line up with TRBD1. Trimming at V came to 10 bases and at J to 0 bases, leaving 12 bases not matched to a gene. CDR3 size: 15 residues. Germline-derived CDR1 and CDR2 are LNHDA and SQIVND (reference sequence). For the CDR3, the DNA is TGTGCCACCTCGTTGAGAGGGGACAGCTCCTACGAGCAGTACTTC. Residues: CATSLRGDSSYEQYF. The variable domain in full, completed from reference TRBV19 and TRBJ2-7, reads DGGITQSPKYLFRKEGQNVTLSCEQNLNHDAMYWYRQDPGQGLRLIYYSQIVNDFQKGDIAEGYSVSREKKESFPLTVTSAQKNPTAFYLCATSLRGDSSYEQYFGPGTRLTVT.

J is TRBJ2-2 and V is TRBV10-3, with D uncertain. V shed 5 bases and J shed 7 bases, with 11 bases lying between them. Germline V gene sequence: CDR1 ENHRY, CDR2 SYGVKD. The CDR3 length is 13 residues. CDR3 sequence reads: CAISWSKGGELFF. CDR3 bases: TGTGCCATCAGTTGGTCTAAGGGCGGGGAGCTGTTTTTT.

The V call is TRBV3-1, the J call TRBJ1-1; 9 nucleotides align to TRBD1. The junction had 4 bases not matched to a gene; V was cut back by 5 bases and J by 3 bases. CDR1 and CDR2 (germline): LGHDT, YNNKEL (reference sequence). This CDR3 is built from 14 residues. CDR3 sequence reads: CASSDRDRDTEAFF. In DNA, the CDR3 is TGTGCCAGCAGCGACCGGGACAGGGACACTGAAGCTTTCTTT.

The chain couples TRBV7-3 to TRBJ2-5; 11 nucleotides align to TRBD2. This CDR3 spans 15 amino acids. Trimming cost V 5 bases and J 3 bases; bases outside gene matches: 5. Germline lookup yields CDR1 SGHTA and CDR2 FQGTGA. The CDR3 nucleotides are TGTGCCAGCAGCCCTAGCGGGGGGCCAAAAGAGACCCAGTACTTC. As protein: CASSPSGGPKETQYF.

This clonotype was observed many times. As DNA, the CDR3 is TGTGCCAGCAGCCCCGGAGCGGGTTACGTCTACGAGCAGTACTTC. Residues: CASSPGAGYVYEQYF. The chain has TRBV5-6 and TRBJ2-7; a possible D gene is TRBD2 (6 bases). CDR1 SGHDT and CDR2 YYEEEE come from the germline V gene. The CDR3 has 15 residues. The V end lost 4 bases, the J end lost 3 bases, and 17 bases lay between the germline ends.

Details on this clonotype: A much larger clone is a single base away; this may be a read error. V and J are TRBV10-3 and TRBJ1-2; D is ambiguous. Trimming pared 5 bases from V and 0 bases from J, leaving 16 bases between. The CDR3 length is 16 residues. Per germline, CDR1 ENHRY and CDR2 SYGVKD. CDR3 loop: CAISPRVGAANYGYTF. DNA of the CDR3: TGTGCCATCAGTCCACGAGTAGGCGCCGCTAACTATGGCTACACCTTC.